This T cell receptor beta chain was obtained from a study of blood T cell repertoires in COVID-19. TCRdb's table, derived via immunoSEQ multiplex PCR, lists solely in-frame clones and lacks some. The repertoire holds hundreds of thousands of clones, with about 83% as singletons. Sequenced material: PBMCs or T cells enriched from blood (not recorded which). The clonotype was recovered from a woman between 50 and 59 years old who had been exposed to COVID-19.

The CDR3 loop reads CASSFDGLAPGGYTF. CDR3 DNA: TGCGCCAGCAGCTTCGACGGATTGGCCCCAGGGGGCTACACCTTC. The chain joins TRBV5-1 to TRBJ1-2; a possible D gene is TRBD1 (5 bases). CDR3 length: 15 amino acids. Trimming pared 2 bases from V and 8 bases from J, leaving 19 bases between. Germline lookup yields CDR1 SGHRS and CDR2 YFSETQ. Based on the CDR3 plus reference TRBV5-1 and TRBJ1-2, the full variable domain is KAGVTQTPRYLIKTRGQQVTLSCSPISGHRSVSWYQQTPGQGLQFLFEYFSETQRNKGNFPGRFSGRQFSNSRSEMNVSTLELGDSALYLCASSFDGLAPGGYTFGSGTRLTVV.